These 30 T cell receptor beta chains came from one sample sequenced in a study of cytomegalovirus exposure and HLA in healthy donors. A multiplex PCR was run with 60 Vbeta primers and 13 Jbeta primers. Sequencing was performed with immunoSEQ multiplex PCR; in TCRdb, only in-frame clones are kept and a portion is missing. The repertoire holds about 150,000 clones, with about 84% as singletons. Sequencing was carried out using PBMCs. The source of these receptors is a male donor in good health and CMV-seronegative.

This sequence joins TRBV6-1 and TRBJ2-2; TRBD2 matches 10 bases. V dropped 4 bases and J dropped 9; count of bases not matched to a gene: 5. The germline V gene has CDR1 MNHNS and CDR2 SASEGT. This CDR3 has 14 amino acids. CDR3 DNA sequence: TGTGCCAGCAGTGCCCTAGCGGGAGCGTGGGAGCTGTTTTTT. Translating it yields CASSALAGAWELFF.

The V call is TRBV19, the J call TRBJ1-5; 8 bases line up with TRBD1. V dropped 1 base and J dropped 7; count of bases not matched to a gene: 12. Germline V gene sequence: CDR1 LNHDA, CDR2 SQIVND (reference sequence). This CDR3 region has 17 residues. The CDR3 loop reads CASSIVGQGYSGQPQHF. The CDR3 DNA is TGTGCCAGTAGTATAGTCGGACAGGGATATTCGGGGCAGCCCCAGCATTTT.

The chain combines TRBV5-1 with TRBJ1-1, with a weak D call TRBD1 (5 bases). Germline V gene sequence: CDR1 SGHRS, CDR2 YFSETQ. CDR3 length equals 16 residues. The V gene lost 4 bases and the J gene lost 0 bases, with 16 bases spanning the gap. The DNA of the CDR3 is TGCGCCAGCAGCCCAATTGACCCGACAGTGAACACTGAAGCTTTCTTT. As protein: CASSPIDPTVNTEAFF. The entire variable domain, with the rest obtained from reference TRBV5-1 and TRBJ1-1, is as follows: KAGVTQTPRYLIKTRGQQVTLSCSPISGHRSVSWYQQTPGQGLQFLFEYFSETQRNKGNFPGRFSGRQFSNSRSEMNVSTLELGDSALYLCASSPIDPTVNTEAFFGQGTRLTVV.

The sample holds a few counts of this clone. The V call is TRBV6-6, the J call TRBJ2-7, with D possibly TRBD2 on 5 matching bases. CDR3 length: 15 residues. Trimming removed 6 bases at V and 0 bases at J, with 15 bases between. Germline assignment: CDR1 MNHNY and CDR2 SVGAGI (reference sequence). The CDR3 here is CASSPLTGSSYEQYF. In nucleotides, the CDR3 is TGTGCCAGCAGCCCCCTTACGGGGAGCTCCTACGAGCAGTACTTC.

The chain employs TRBV27 and TRBJ2-1; 13 bases agree with TRBD2. The CDR3 is 16 amino acids. CDR1 is MNHEY and CDR2 is SMNVEV in the germline V gene (reference sequence). V gave up 6 bases and J gave up 5 bases; unmatched junction bases: 7. Here the CDR3 reads CASRALGLAGNNEQFF. CDR3 sequence (DNA): TGTGCCAGCAGAGCGCTGGGACTAGCGGGAAACAATGAGCAGTTCTTC.

In DNA, the CDR3 is TGTGCCAGCAGCAAGGGACAGGGATCGGCCAATCAGCCCCAGCATTTT. Residues: CASSKGQGSANQPQHF. The chain employs TRBV5-5 and TRBJ1-5; TRBD1 aligns across 9 bases. The V and J ends lost 4 bases and 3 bases, in that order; junction bases with no gene match: 8. The CDR3 loop spans 16 amino acids. Germline CDR1 SGHKS, CDR2 YYEKEE (reference sequence).

The V and J genes are TRBV5-1 and TRBJ1-2, with a possible D match to TRBD1 (5 bases). Trimming shortened V by 4 bases and J by 4 bases, and 20 bases separated the two germline ends. The CDR3 consists of 16 residues. Germline V gene lookup returns CDR1 SGHRS and CDR2 YFSETQ. The CDR3 coding sequence is TGCGCCAGCAGCCTGATTCCGGGGGGTGAACCCTATGGCTACACCTTC. Amino acid sequence: CASSLIPGGEPYGYTF.

Comments on this clone: One end of the junction varies from germline; a read error may be responsible. The V and J genes are TRBV27 and TRBJ1-1; D not certain. Germline V lookup: CDR1 MNHEY, CDR2 SMNVEV (reference sequence). The length of the CDR3 is 15 residues. In nucleotides, the CDR3 is TGTGCCAGCAGTTTATCATCAAGGGCAGGACTGCCTCCGGCCTTT. It is translated as CASSLSSRAGLPPAF.

The CDR3 here is CASSLGWGGTDDSPLHF. The CDR3 DNA reads as TGTGCCAGCAGCTTAGGTTGGGGAGGGACGGACGATTCACCCCTCCACTTT. This chain uses TRBV11-2 with TRBJ1-6; D possibly corresponds to TRBD1 (5 bases). V dropped 1 base and J dropped 8 bases, with 18 bases sitting between them. The germline CDR1 and CDR2 sequences are SGHAT and FQNNGV. CDR3 length: 17 amino acids.

This chain connects TRBV28 to TRBJ2-1, with D maybe TRBD2 (7 bases). Trimming shortened V by 7 bases and J by 4 bases, and 26 bases separated the two germline ends. The CDR3 covers 18 residues. Looked up from germline, CDR1 is MDHEN and CDR2 is SYDVKM. CDR3 residues: CASKLGGPGSSLYNEQFF. DNA of the CDR3: TGTGCCAGCAAACTGGGGGGGCCCGGGAGCTCGCTTTACAATGAGCAGTTCTTC.

The chain joins TRBV7-8 to TRBJ1-4; no firm D call. The CDR3 runs 16 residues. The germline V gene has CDR1 SGHVS and CDR2 FQNEAQ. Trimming cost V 0 bases and J 2 bases, with 10 bases left between them. The CDR3 nucleotides are TGTGCCAGCAGCTTAGCGCCCCAGGCGACTAATGAAAAACTGTTTTTT. The encoded protein is CASSLAPQATNEKLFF.

The chain recombines TRBV4-2 with TRBJ2-7, with D possibly TRBD2 on 6 matching bases. The germline V gene encodes CDR1 LGHNA and CDR2 YNFKEQ. V shed 4 bases and J shed 4 bases, with 17 bases lying between them. The CDR3 totals 15 residues. The CDR3 DNA is TGTGCCAGCAGCCGCCGGAGGGACCGAAAGTACGAGCAGTACTTC. Translation gives CASSRRRDRKYEQYF.

CDR3 in DNA: TGTGCCACCAGACTAGCGGGAACCTACGAGCAGTACTTC. Translation: CATRLAGTYEQYF. V is TRBV2 and J is TRBJ2-7; TRBD2 agrees at 11 bases. CDR3 size: 13 residues. CDR1 is SNHLY, CDR2 FYNNEI, per germline. The V and J ends lost 10 bases and 2 bases, in that order; junction bases with no gene match: 4.

V and J are TRBV7-9 and TRBJ2-3; 8 nucleotides match TRBD2. The CDR3 is 17 residues long. V trimming: 5 bases; J trimming: 2 bases; junction bases outside the gene matches: 12. Germline CDR1 and CDR2: SEHNR and FQNEAQ (reference sequence). The CDR3 spells CASSEGASGPTTDTQYF. Here the CDR3 DNA reads TGTGCCAGCAGCGAAGGAGCTAGCGGGCCAACCACAGATACGCAGTATTTT. Based on the CDR3 plus reference TRBV7-9 and TRBJ2-3, the full variable domain is DTGVSQNPRHKITKRGQNVTFRCDPISEHNRLYWYRQTLGQGPEFLTYFQNEAQLEKSRLLSDRFSAERPKGSFSTLEIQRTEQGDSAMYLCASSEGASGPTTDTQYFGPGTRLTVL.

Written as DNA, the CDR3 is TGTGCCAGCAGCCAAGATTTTGGGGGGGGGACCCTCCTAGAGCAGTTCTTC. It encodes CASSQDFGGGTLLEQFF. The V gene is TRBV4-2, the J gene TRBJ2-1; TRBD2 matches at 7 bases. The CDR3 length is 17 residues. V gave up 0 bases and J gave up 10 bases; unmatched junction bases: 15. Germline V CDR1 and CDR2: LGHNA, YNFKEQ.

V gene TRBV27 combines with J gene TRBJ1-5; D call uncertain. The CDR3 runs 14 residues. Germline values: CDR1 MNHEY, CDR2 SMNVEV (reference sequence). V lost 8 bases and J lost 4, with 15 bases in between. Here the CDR3 reads CASGDGQGNQPQHF. The CDR3 DNA sequence: TGTGCCAGCGGTGATGGGCAAGGAAATCAGCCCCAGCATTTT.

The J gene is TRBJ2-7, the V gene TRBV7-9, with TRBD2 as a possible D gene (6 bases). This CDR3 is built from 17 residues. Germline assignment: CDR1 SEHNR and CDR2 FQNEAQ (reference sequence). V lost 3 bases and J 2 bases, leaving 20 bases between the germline ends. CDR3 region: CASSLGPIAVIPYEQYF. The CDR3 DNA sequence: TGTGCCAGCAGCTTGGGCCCCATAGCGGTAATACCCTACGAGCAGTACTTC.

This clone was counted once. The chain uses TRBV2 and TRBJ2-5; TRBD1 aligns across 12 bases. Trimming cost V 2 bases and J 3 bases; bases outside gene matches: 7. Germline CDR1 SNHLY, CDR2 FYNNEI. The length of the CDR3 is 17 residues. CDR3 region: CASSEPGTGGGEETQYF. As DNA, the CDR3 is TGTGCCAGCAGTGAACCCGGGACAGGGGGCGGGGAAGAGACCCAGTACTTC. The full variable domain, in which reference TRBV2 and TRBJ2-5 provide the parts outside the CDR3, is EPEVTQTPSHQVTQMGQEVILRCVPISNHLYFYWYRQILGQKVEFLVSFYNNEISEKSEIFDDQFSVERPDGSNFTLKIRSTKLEDSAMYFCASSEPGTGGGEETQYFGPGTRLLVL.

The chain uses TRBV21-1 and TRBJ2-6; TRBD1 is the table's D call and was not checked against the DNA. TRBV21-1 is deemed a pseudogene. The CDR3 covers 21 residues. The CDR3 here is CASSKEGRRDRVPYGANVLTF. In DNA, the CDR3 is TGTGCCAGCAGCAAAGAGGGGAGACGGGACAGGGTGCCTTACGGGGCCAACGTCCTGACTTTC.

The gene calls are TRBV7-9 and TRBJ2-5, with D tentatively TRBD1 (6 bases). The germline gives CDR1 SEHNR, CDR2 FQNEAQ (reference sequence). The CDR3 has 13 amino acids. The V gene lost 7 bases and the J gene lost 0 bases, with 9 bases spanning the gap. In DNA form, the CDR3 reads TGTGCCAGCACCCGGGACAACCAAGAGACCCAGTACTTC. It codes for CASTRDNQETQYF.

A remark on this clone: The sample carries other DNA sequences with the same CDR3. The rearrangement uses TRBV29-1 and TRBJ1-1; possibly TRBD1 for D (6 bases). The CDR3 has 10 residues. V lost 7 bases and J lost 8, with 11 bases in between. Germline V CDR1 and CDR2: SQVTM, ANQGSEA. CDR3 protein: CSAGQLEAFF. In DNA, the CDR3 is TGCAGCGCCGGACAGCTCGAAGCTTTCTTT.

The V gene is TRBV18, the J gene TRBJ1-2, with a possible D match to TRBD1 (6 bases). CDR3 length equals 15 residues. With 4 bases removed from V and 4 bases from J, the gap between germline ends came to 16 bases. Germline V CDR1 and CDR2: KGHSH, LQKENI. The CDR3 DNA is TGTGCCAGCTCACAAGGGGGTACAGGTACCTATGGCTACACCTTC. Translating it yields CASSQGGTGTYGYTF.

This chain links TRBV19 with TRBJ1-1; tentatively, D is TRBD1 (6 bases). The V gene's germline CDR1 is LNHDA and CDR2 SQIVND (reference sequence). The V gene lost 5 bases and the J gene lost 3 bases, with 22 bases spanning the gap. This CDR3 is 17 amino acids long. The CDR3 protein is CASSGHGTGGLDTEAFF. The CDR3 DNA reads as TGTGCCAGTAGTGGTCATGGGACGGGGGGCCTGGACACTGAAGCTTTCTTT.

This chain connects TRBV27 to TRBJ2-3; D uncertain. Trimming took off 1 base at V and 5 bases at J, with 13 bases between the two ends. CDR3 length equals 15 residues. Germline lookup yields CDR1 MNHEY and CDR2 SMNVEV (reference sequence). CDR3 loop: CASSLLGSYKDTQYF. CDR3 nucleotide sequence: TGTGCCAGCAGTTTATTGGGCTCCTACAAAGATACGCAGTATTTT.

A single count supports this clone. The rearrangement links TRBV10-1 to TRBJ1-1, with TRBD1 identical over 11 bases. After removal of 6 bases from V and 5 bases from J, the junction contained 11 bases not matched to a gene. CDR1 and CDR2 from the germline V gene are WNHNN and SYGVQD (reference sequence). The CDR3 contains 16 residues. The CDR3 spells CASSIGQGAPGTEAFF. For the CDR3, the DNA is TGCGCCAGCAGCATTGGACAGGGGGCCCCGGGGACTGAAGCTTTCTTT.

J is TRBJ1-2 and V is TRBV6-5, with D uncertain. The germline CDR1 and CDR2 sequences are MNHEY and SVGAGI. Trimming shortened V by 6 bases and J by 5 bases, and 19 bases separated the two germline ends. The CDR3 runs to 15 residues. This CDR3 is CASSRTTLGLYGYTF. The CDR3 DNA sequence: TGTGCCAGCAGCCGCACGACCCTTGGGCTTTATGGCTACACCTTC.

In DNA, the CDR3 is TGTGCCAGCAGCTCTCCCGGGGACAGGTATAATTCACCCCTCCACTTT. This codes for CASSSPGDRYNSPLHF. The J gene is TRBJ1-6, the V gene TRBV5-6; 8 positions match TRBD1. CDR3 length: 16 residues. CDR1 is SGHDT, CDR2 YYEEEE, per germline. V trimming: 3 bases; J trimming: 4 bases; junction bases outside the gene matches: 6.

V and J are TRBV6-5 and TRBJ2-5; 12 bases match TRBD1. The J call may be wrong; the DNA end is better matched by TRBJ2-7. Per germline, CDR1 MNHEY and CDR2 SVGAGI. The CDR3 length is 14 residues. CDR3 coding DNA: TGTGCCAGCAGCCCGGGACAGGGGGCTTACGAGCAGTACTTC. It specifies CASSPGQGAYEQYF.

The chain is built from TRBV7-9 and TRBJ2-2; D remains ambiguous. CDR1 SEHNR and CDR2 FQNEAQ come from the germline V gene (reference sequence). Deletions cut 5 bases from V and 4 bases from J, with 5 bases between. The CDR3 is 12 residues long. CDR3 in DNA: TGTGCCAGCAGCCTCCTCACCGGGGAGCTGTTTTTT. Amino acid sequence: CASSLLTGELFF.

On this clone itself: At one of its ends the junction is not consistent with the germline gene, which may arise from a read error. The chain couples TRBV6-5 to TRBJ2-3; 11 nucleotides line up with TRBD2. In germline, CDR1 is MNHEY, CDR2 SVGAGI. The CDR3 has 15 amino acids. CDR3 region: CASSDSSGGTDTQYF. The CDR3, as DNA: TGTGCCAGCAGTGACTCTAGCGGGGGGACAGATACGCAGTATTTT.